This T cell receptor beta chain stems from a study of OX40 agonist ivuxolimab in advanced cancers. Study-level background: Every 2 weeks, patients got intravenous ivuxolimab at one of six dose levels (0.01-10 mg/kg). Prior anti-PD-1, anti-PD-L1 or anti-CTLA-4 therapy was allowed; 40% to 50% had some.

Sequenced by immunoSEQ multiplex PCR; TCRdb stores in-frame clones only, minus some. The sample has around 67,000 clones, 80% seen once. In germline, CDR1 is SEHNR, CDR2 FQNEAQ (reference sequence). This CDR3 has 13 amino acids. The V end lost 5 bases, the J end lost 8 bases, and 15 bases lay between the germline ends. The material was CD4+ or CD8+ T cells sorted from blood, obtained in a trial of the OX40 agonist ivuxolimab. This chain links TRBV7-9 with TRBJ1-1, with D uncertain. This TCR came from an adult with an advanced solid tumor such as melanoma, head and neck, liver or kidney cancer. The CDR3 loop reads CASSPRLDSEAFF. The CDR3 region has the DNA TGTGCCAGCAGCCCGAGGTTGGATTCGGAAGCTTTCTTT.